The rows below give T cell receptor beta chains drawn from one sample of a study of shared clonotypes between healthy human individuals. Measured with immunoSEQ multiplex PCR; TCRdb has only the in-frame clones, and not every one. The data hold more than 2,000,000 clones, with approximately 93% observed a single time. Sequencing was done on a sample of naive CD4+ T cells from PBMCs. All receptors derive from a man in his late teens or twenties in good health. Some clones in this sample may be carry-over from other donors' samples. Each CDR3 is given with its conserved first and last residue. D genes are given only for firm matches. The size of a clone is reported for some rows only, either as once, few or many, or as a class for expanded clones.

CDR3 protein | CDR3 DNA | V gene | clone size | D gene | J gene
CASSVRFEQYF | TGTGCCAGCAGCGTACGGTTCGAGCAGTACTTC | TRBV11-2 | - | - | TRBJ2-7
CASTPGTGPYGYTF | TGTGCCAGCACCCCCGGGACAGGGCCCTATGGCTACACCTTC | TRBV25-1 | - | TRBD1 | TRBJ1-2
CASSQHLPANLLEQYF | TGTGCCAGCAGCCAACATTTACCCGCCAATCTGCTCGAGCAGTACTTC | TRBV7-2 | - | - | TRBJ2-7
CASSGESGNYEQFF | TGTGCCAGCAGCGGGGAGTCTGGGAACTATGAGCAGTTCTTC | TRBV28 | - | - | TRBJ2-1
CASSELPYVRYGYTF | TGTGCCAGCAGTGAATTACCCTACGTACGCTATGGCTACACCTTC | TRBV2 | few | - | TRBJ1-2
CASSPDRGGNYGYTF | TGTGCCAGCAGCCCCGACCGAGGGGGCAACTATGGCTACACCTTC | TRBV9 | - | TRBD1 | TRBJ1-2
CAFYRSGRGNEQFF | TGTGCCTTCTATCGTAGCGGGAGGGGCAATGAGCAGTTCTTC | TRBV10-3 | - | TRBD2 | TRBJ2-1
CASSQGGLAGGEQFF | TGTGCCAGCAGCCAAGGAGGACTAGCGGGAGGTGAGCAGTTCTTC | TRBV14 | - | TRBD2 | TRBJ2-1
CAISDLQGTGAFF | TGTGCCATCAGTGACCTCCAGGGTACCGGCGCTTTCTTT | TRBV10-3 | - | - | TRBJ1-1
CVISSGGGNQPQHF | TGTGTCATTTCGAGCGGCGGCGGAAATCAGCCCCAGCATTTT | TRBV28 | - | - | TRBJ1-5
CASSQPTSGSYEQYF | TGCGCCAGCAGCCAGCCAACTAGCGGGAGTTACGAGCAGTACTTC | TRBV4-1 | - | TRBD2 | TRBJ2-7
CASSYRRGGNTIYF | TGTGCCAGCAGCTATCGCAGGGGGGGAAACACCATATATTTT | TRBV7-9 | once | TRBD1 | TRBJ1-3
CASSSRWGETQYF | TGTGCCAGCAGCTCCCGTTGGGGAGAGACCCAGTACTTC | TRBV5-8 | - | - | TRBJ2-5
CASSERAMLEQFF | TGTGCCAGCAGTGAAAGGGCAATGCTTGAGCAGTTCTTC | TRBV6-1 | - | - | TRBJ2-1
CASSPTGVYNYEQYF | TGTGCCAGCAGCCCCACAGGGGTGTATAACTACGAGCAGTACTTC | TRBV9 | - | TRBD1 | TRBJ2-7
CASSRLPDGNYEQYF | TGCGCCAGCAGCCGACTCCCGGACGGTAACTACGAGCAGTACTTC | TRBV4-1 | - | - | TRBJ2-7
CASSGRTSGAYNEQFF | TGTGCCAGCAGCGGCAGGACTAGCGGGGCCTACAATGAGCAGTTCTTC | TRBV7-6 | once | TRBD2 | TRBJ2-1
CASSQTGSNQPQHF | TGTGCCAGTAGCCAAACAGGTAGCAATCAGCCCCAGCATTTT | TRBV19 | - | - | TRBJ1-5
CASSGVPGGTGELFF | TGTGCCAGCAGTGGAGTCCCCGGGGGTACCGGGGAGCTGTTTTTT | TRBV2 | - | - | TRBJ2-2
CASSRRRGRGYTF | TGTGCCAGCAGTCGTAGAAGGGGGCGTGGCTACACCTTC | TRBV28 | - | TRBD1 | TRBJ1-2